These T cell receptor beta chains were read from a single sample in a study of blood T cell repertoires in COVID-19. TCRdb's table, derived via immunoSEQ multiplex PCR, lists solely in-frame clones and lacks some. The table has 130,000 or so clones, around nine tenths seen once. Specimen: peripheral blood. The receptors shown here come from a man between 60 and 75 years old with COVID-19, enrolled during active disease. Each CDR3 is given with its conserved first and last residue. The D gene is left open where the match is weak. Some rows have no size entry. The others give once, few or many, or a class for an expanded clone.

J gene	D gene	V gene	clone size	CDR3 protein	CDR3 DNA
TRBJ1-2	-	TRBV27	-	CASSLSRTSNYGYTF	TGTGCCAGCAGTTTATCGCGGACATCTAACTATGGCTACACCTTC
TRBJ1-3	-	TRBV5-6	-	CASSITVPGNTIYF	TGTGCCAGCAGCATAACAGTCCCTGGAAACACCATATATTTT
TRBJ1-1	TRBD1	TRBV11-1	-	CASSSGTGPGTEAFF	TGTGCCAGCAGTTCCGGGACAGGGCCGGGGACTGAAGCTTTCTTT
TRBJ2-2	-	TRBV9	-	CASSPLGGPTGELFF	TGTGCCAGCAGCCCTCTCGGGGGGCCAACCGGGGAGCTGTTTTTT
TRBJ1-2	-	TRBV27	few	CASRTGYTTYGYTF	TGTGCCAGCAGAACAGGGTATACTACCTATGGCTACACCTTC
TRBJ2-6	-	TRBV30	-	CAWNPDRPSGANVLTF	TGTGCCTGGAACCCTGACAGGCCATCTGGGGCCAACGTCCTGACTTTC
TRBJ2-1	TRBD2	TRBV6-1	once	CASSEVGLAGGSSYNEQFF	TGTGCCAGCAGTGAAGTGGGGCTAGCGGGGGGAAGTTCCTACAATGAGCAGTTCTTC
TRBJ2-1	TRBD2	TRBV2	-	CASSEALSGGAWDEQFF	TGTGCCAGCAGTGAAGCGCTTAGCGGGGGGGCCTGGGATGAGCAGTTCTTC
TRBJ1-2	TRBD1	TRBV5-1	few	CASSSDRVDYGYTF	TGCGCCAGCAGCTCGGACAGGGTAGACTATGGCTACACCTTC
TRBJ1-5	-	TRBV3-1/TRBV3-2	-	CASSQAYSNQPQHF	TGTGCCAGCAGCCAAGCGTATAGCAATCAGCCCCAGCATTTT
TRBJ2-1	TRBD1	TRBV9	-	CASSYGTVSYNEQFF	TGTGCCAGCAGCTATGGGACAGTATCCTACAATGAGCAGTTCTTC
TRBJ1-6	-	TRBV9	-	CASSEGVSSYNSPLHF	TGTGCCAGCAGCGAGGGGGTCAGCTCCTATAATTCACCCCTCCACTTT
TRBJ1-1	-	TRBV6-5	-	CASGRQVHTEAFF	TGTGCCAGCGGGAGACAGGTACACACTGAAGCTTTCTTT
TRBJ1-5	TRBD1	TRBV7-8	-	CASSLRPPGQLNNQPQHF	TGTGCCAGCAGCCTACGACCGCCGGGACAGCTAAACAATCAGCCCCAGCATTTT
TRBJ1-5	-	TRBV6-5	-	CASSSRVQGGQPQHF	TGTGCCAGCAGCTCAAGGGTACAGGGTGGTCAGCCCCAGCATTTT
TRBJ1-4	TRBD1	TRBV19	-	CASTPTGENEKLFF	TGTGCCAGTACCCCGACAGGGGAGAATGAAAAACTGTTTTTT
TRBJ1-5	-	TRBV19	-	CASSPSGKGDPQHF	TGTGCCAGTAGCCCCTCGGGTAAGGGGGACCCCCAGCATTTT
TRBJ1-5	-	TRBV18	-	CASSPIRVNNQPQHF	TGTGCCAGCTCACCCATCAGGGTGAACAATCAGCCCCAGCATTTT
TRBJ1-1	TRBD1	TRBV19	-	CASIQGAEAFF	TGTGCCAGTATACAGGGGGCAGAAGCTTTCTTT
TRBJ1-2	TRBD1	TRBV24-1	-	CATSDPGTGDYGYTF	TGTGCCACCAGTGATCCCGGGACAGGGGACTATGGCTACACCTTC
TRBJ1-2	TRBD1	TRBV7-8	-	CASSLEVWTGLYGYTF	TGTGCCAGCAGCTTAGAGGTGTGGACAGGCCTCTATGGCTACACCTTC
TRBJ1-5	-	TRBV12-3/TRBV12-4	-	CASSFGGEQPQHF	TGTGCCAGCAGTTTCGGGGGAGAACAGCCCCAGCATTTT
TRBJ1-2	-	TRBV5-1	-	CASSLAGIDGYTF	TGCGCCAGCAGCTTGGCCGGTATTGATGGCTACACCTTC
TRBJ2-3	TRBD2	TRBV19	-	CASSFLAGGITDTQYF	TGTGCCAGTAGTTTCCTAGCGGGGGGGATCACAGATACGCAGTATTTT
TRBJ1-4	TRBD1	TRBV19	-	CASTDRLGTGDEKLFF	TGTGCCAGTACCGACAGACTAGGGACAGGGGATGAAAAACTGTTTTTT
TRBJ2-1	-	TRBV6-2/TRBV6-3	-	CASSTQGYNEQFF	TGTGCCAGCAGTACGCAGGGCTACAATGAGCAGTTCTTC